This is a list of T cell receptor beta chains from one sample in a study of blood T cell repertoires in COVID-19. TCRdb's table, derived via immunoSEQ multiplex PCR, lists solely in-frame clones and lacks some. The data hold 150,000 to 200,000 clones, with more than 80% observed a single time. Sequencing used peripheral blood. The receptors derive from a woman aged 55-69 years with COVID-19, enrolled during active disease. The CDR3 runs from the conserved cysteine through the conserved F or W. D genes are given only for firm matches. Clone size is not always given. Where it is, it says once, few, many or a class for expanded clones.

CASSPSSGITYNEQFF,TGTGCCAGTAGCCCGTCAAGCGGGATTACCTACAATGAGCAGTTCTTC,TRBV19,TRBD2,.,TRBJ2-1
CASSQRDSAANEKLFF,TGCGCCAGCAGCCAACGGGACAGCGCGGCTAATGAAAAACTGTTTTTT,TRBV4-3,TRBD1,.,TRBJ1-4
CASSLPIGSPLHF,TGTGCCAGCAGCCTACCCATCGGGTCACCCCTCCACTTT,TRBV6-5,.,.,TRBJ1-6
CAWSQGQIYGYTF,TGTGCCTGGAGTCAGGGACAGATCTATGGCTACACCTTC,TRBV30,TRBD1,once,TRBJ1-2
CASSLGGNEKLFF,TGTGCCAGCAGCTTGGGCGGTAATGAAAAACTGTTTTTT,TRBV5-6,.,.,TRBJ1-4
CASSRGQPYGYTF,TGTGCCAGCAGCCGCGGACAGCCCTATGGCTACACCTTC,TRBV6-2/TRBV6-3,.,.,TRBJ1-2
CASSQPYTAGNQPQHF,TGCGCCAGCAGCCAACCATATACAGCTGGCAATCAGCCCCAGCATTTT,TRBV4-3,.,.,TRBJ1-5
CASSRSGTGRVSTEAFF,TGTGCCAGCAGTCGTTCCGGGACAGGGAGGGTGAGCACTGAAGCTTTCTTT,TRBV7-2,TRBD1,.,TRBJ1-1
CASNTGQPDTQYF,TGTGCCAGCAATACTGGACAACCAGATACGCAGTATTTT,TRBV2,.,.,TRBJ2-3
CASSPFKQGANTEAFF,TGTGCCAGCTCACCATTCAAACAGGGGGCGAACACTGAAGCTTTCTTT,TRBV18,TRBD1,.,TRBJ1-1
CASIGGGSTDTQYF,TGTGCCAGCATCGGCGGGGGGAGCACAGATACGCAGTATTTT,TRBV7-9,TRBD2,.,TRBJ2-3
CASSPGQVGQYF,TGTGCCAGCAGTCCAGGACAGGTGGGGCAGTACTTC,TRBV12-3/TRBV12-4,TRBD1,.,TRBJ2-7
CASSDTHNGDTQYF,TGTGCCAGCAGTGACACCCATAACGGGGATACGCAGTATTTT,TRBV6-4,.,.,TRBJ2-3
CASSKGTAQFF,TGTGCCAGCAGCAAGGGGACAGCGCAGTTCTTC,TRBV12-3/TRBV12-4,TRBD1,.,TRBJ2-1
CASSTTYGGDIQYF,TGTGCCAGCAGCACTACGTATGGGGGGGACATTCAGTACTTC,TRBV7-8,TRBD2,few,TRBJ2-4
CASSLAGRTLYGYTF,TGTGCCAGCAGCTTAGCGGGCCGGACACTCTATGGCTACACCTTC,TRBV13,.,.,TRBJ1-2
CSARSQETQYF,TGCAGTGCGCGGTCCCAAGAGACCCAGTACTTC,TRBV20-1,.,.,TRBJ2-5
CASSRSRETQYF,TGTGCCAGCAGCCGTTCCAGGGAGACCCAGTACTTC,TRBV14,.,.,TRBJ2-5
CASSVLTGNTEAFF,TGTGCCAGCAGCGTACTTACGGGGAACACTGAAGCTTTCTTT,TRBV9,.,.,TRBJ1-1
CSVEVVRGNNEQFF,TGCAGCGTTGAAGTGGTCAGAGGTAACAATGAGCAGTTCTTC,TRBV29-1,.,.,TRBJ2-1
CASSSGTGMGLETQYF,TGTGCCAGCAGTTCAGGGACAGGGATGGGCTTAGAGACCCAGTACTTC,TRBV6-2/TRBV6-3,TRBD1,.,TRBJ2-5
CATLGIRGNTEAFF,TGTGCCACCCTCGGCATCCGGGGAAACACTGAAGCTTTCTTT,TRBV2,.,.,TRBJ1-1
CASSLAYAGTALGVSGNTIYF,TGTGCCAGCAGCTTAGCTTACGCCGGGACAGCCCTTGGAGTCTCTGGAAACACCATATATTTT,TRBV7-6,TRBD1,.,TRBJ1-3
CASSVWTDMNTEAFF,TGTGCCAGCAGCGTTTGGACAGACATGAACACTGAAGCTTTCTTT,TRBV9,.,.,TRBJ1-1
CASWRVVPQHF,TGTGCCAGTTGGAGGGTCGTACCCCAGCATTTT,TRBV19,.,.,TRBJ1-5
CASSQEIVRGNQPQHF,TGCGCCAGCAGCCAAGAAATTGTTCGGGGCAATCAGCCCCAGCATTTT,TRBV4-3,.,.,TRBJ1-5
CASSHERGGYIEQFF,TGCGCCAGCAGCCACGAGCGGGGGGGTTATATTGAGCAGTTCTTC,TRBV4-3,TRBD2,.,TRBJ2-1
CASSQVRGEAGGSQQFF,TGTGCCAGCAGCCAAGTCCGCGGAGAAGCGGGGGGCTCGCAGCAGTTCTTC,TRBV4-2,TRBD2,.,TRBJ2-1
CASSIAYLNTEAFF,TGTGCCAGTAGTATAGCCTATTTGAACACTGAAGCTTTCTTT,TRBV19,.,few,TRBJ1-1
CASTNGRGAQNIQYF,TGTGCCAGCACCAACGGGAGGGGGGCCCAAAACATTCAGTACTTC,TRBV7-9,TRBD2,.,TRBJ2-4